The rows below give T cell receptor beta chains drawn from one sample of a study of blood T cell repertoires in COVID-19. Sequencing used immunoSEQ multiplex PCR; TCRdb keeps in-frame clones, though not all of them. This table holds roughly 140,000 clones, approximately 87% found once. The sample was peripheral blood. The receptors stem from a middle-aged woman with acute or convalescent COVID-19. Each CDR3 is given with its conserved first and last residue. The D gene is left open where the match is weak. Part of the rows lack a size; the others show once, few, many or a class for expanded clones.

size	D	J	V	CDR3	DNA
.	.	TRBJ1-1	TRBV2	CASSTGVERTEAFF	TGTGCCAGCAGCACGGGGGTTGAAAGGACTGAAGCTTTCTTT
.	.	TRBJ1-2	TRBV6-2/TRBV6-3	CASSRHRSGYGYTF	TGTGCCAGCAGTAGGCACCGATCGGGCTATGGCTACACCTTC
.	.	TRBJ1-2	TRBV5-5	CASSLGTGTGYTF	TGTGCCAGCAGCCTTGGCACAGGGACAGGCTACACCTTC
once	.	TRBJ2-1	TRBV9	CASSSKSGKGWDKDEQFF	TGTGCCAGCAGCTCCAAAAGCGGGAAAGGGTGGGACAAGGATGAGCAGTTCTTC
.	.	TRBJ1-5	TRBV2	CASSEWQESNQPQHF	TGTGCCAGCAGTGAGTGGCAGGAAAGCAATCAGCCCCAGCATTTT
.	TRBD1	TRBJ1-5	TRBV19	CASSPQGVLFQPQHF	TGTGCCAGTAGTCCACAGGGGGTTCTTTTTCAGCCCCAGCATTTT
.	TRBD1	TRBJ2-7	TRBV3-1/TRBV3-2	CASSRQGQGAYEQYF	TGTGCCAGCAGCCGGCAAGGACAGGGAGCCTACGAGCAGTACTTC
.	.	TRBJ1-4	TRBV4-1	CASSQDPGGGLEKLFF	TGCGCCAGCAGCCAAGACCCCGGTGGAGGGCTCGAAAAACTGTTTTTT
.	.	TRBJ2-2	TRBV7-2	CASSSRTMNTGELFF	TGTGCCAGCAGCTCGCGGACTATGAACACCGGGGAGCTGTTTTTT
.	.	TRBJ1-1	TRBV23-1	CASSQSEGADTEAFF	TGCGCCAGCAGTCAATCGGAAGGGGCTGATACTGAAGCTTTCTTT
.	.	TRBJ2-1	TRBV27	CASSLWSGNEQFF	TGTGCCAGCAGTTTATGGTCGGGAAATGAGCAGTTCTTC
.	TRBD2	TRBJ2-3	TRBV7-2	CASSLYGTSGADTQYF	TGTGCCAGCAGCTTATACGGGACTAGCGGAGCAGATACGCAGTATTTT
.	.	TRBJ1-1	TRBV2	CASSEEGGRTEAFF	TGTGCCAGCAGTGAAGAGGGGGGGCGGACTGAAGCTTTCTTT
.	.	TRBJ1-2	TRBV14	CASSQDRPAVEAKTF	TGTGCCAGCAGCCAAGATCGGCCCGCGGTGGAAGCTAAAACCTTC
.	.	TRBJ1-2	TRBV28	CASSRGGQPFYGYTF	TGTGCCAGCAGTCGAGGTGGACAGCCCTTCTATGGCTACACCTTC
once	TRBD2	TRBJ2-7	TRBV3-1/TRBV3-2	CASSLSGGLGEQYF	TGTGCCAGCAGCCTGTCGGGGGGGCTGGGAGAGCAGTACTTC
.	TRBD2	TRBJ2-1	TRBV7-2	CASSLGTSSYNEQFF	TGTGCCAGCAGCTTAGGGACTAGCTCCTACAATGAGCAGTTCTTC
.	TRBD1	TRBJ1-2	TRBV6-4	CASSALTGGDYGYTF	TGTGCCAGCAGTGCGCTGACAGGGGGGGACTATGGCTACACCTTC
.	TRBD1	TRBJ1-2	TRBV25-1	CASKGAKDGYTF	TGTGCCAGCAAGGGGGCCAAGGATGGCTACACCTTC
once	.	TRBJ1-6	TRBV4-1	CASSQDHRVGSPLHF	TGCGCCAGCAGCCAAGATCATCGGGTCGGGTCACCCCTCCACTTT
.	TRBD1	TRBJ1-1	TRBV2	CASSGQGLGAFF	TGTGCCAGCAGTGGACAGGGGTTGGGCGCTTTCTTT
once	.	TRBJ2-2	TRBV12-5	CASGYITDRAGTGELFF	TGTGCTAGTGGTTACATAACCGACAGGGCGGGAACCGGGGAGCTGTTTTTT
.	.	TRBJ1-3	TRBV5-3	CARSLKPGYSGNTIYF	TGTGCCAGAAGCTTGAAGCCAGGCTATTCCGGAAACACCATATATTTT
.	.	TRBJ2-7	TRBV2	CASKTWVSYEQYF	TGTGCCAGCAAGACTTGGGTCTCCTACGAGCAGTACTTC
.	.	TRBJ2-1	TRBV6-5	CASSYSIGDFANEQFF	TGTGCCAGCAGTTACTCGATAGGAGACTTTGCTAATGAGCAGTTCTTC
.	.	TRBJ2-2	TRBV7-2	CASSPGQAANTGELFF	TGTGCCAGCAGCCCCGGTCAAGCTGCGAACACCGGGGAGCTGTTTTTT
.	.	TRBJ1-2	TRBV6-6	CASSSGLFYGYTF	TGTGCCAGCAGTTCTGGACTGTTCTATGGCTACACCTTC
.	.	TRBJ1-5	TRBV6-2/TRBV6-3	CASSQGRAGQPQHF	TGTGCCAGCAGTCAGGGGCGCGCGGGTCAGCCCCAGCATTTT
.	.	TRBJ1-6	TRBV27	CASSPGAANLPLHF	TGTGCCAGCAGTCCGGGAGCGGCTAACCTCCCCCTCCACTTT
.	TRBD2	TRBJ2-1	TRBV7-2	CASSDSGGAYNEQFF	TGTGCCAGCAGCGACTCCGGGGGGGCCTACAATGAGCAGTTCTTC
.	.	TRBJ2-7	TRBV12-2	CASRLKRGGQTYQQYF	TGTGCAAGTCGCCTGAAACGGGGGGGCCAAACTTACCAGCAGTACTTC
.	TRBD1	TRBJ1-4	TRBV5-6	CASSLEWDRGAEKLFF	TGTGCCAGCAGCTTGGAGTGGGACAGGGGGGCAGAAAAACTGTTTTTT
.	TRBD1	TRBJ2-7	TRBV18	CASSPLGITQGAGAYEQYF	TGTGCCAGCTCACCCTTGGGAATAACCCAGGGGGCCGGGGCCTACGAGCAGTACTTC
many	TRBD2	TRBJ2-7	TRBV9	CASGDGSGTYEQYF	TGTGCCAGTGGTGACGGTAGCGGGACCTACGAGCAGTACTTC
.	TRBD1	TRBJ1-1	TRBV7-8	CASSLWTGSGRLTEAFF	TGTGCCAGCAGCTTATGGACAGGGTCCGGTCGGCTGACTGAAGCTTTCTTT
many	.	TRBJ1-2	TRBV5-6	CASSLVSADHYGYTF	TGTGCCAGCAGCTTGGTTAGCGCGGACCACTATGGCTACACCTTC
.	TRBD2	TRBJ2-3	TRBV2	CALFLRGGTQYF	TGTGCCCTATTTCTTCGCGGGGGTACGCAGTATTTT
.	.	TRBJ2-5	TRBV15	CATSLQGPQETQYF	TGTGCCACCAGCCTGCAGGGCCCCCAAGAGACCCAGTACTTC
.	TRBD1	TRBJ2-2	TRBV28	CASSSTGGNTGELFF	TGTGCCAGCAGTTCGACAGGGGGGAACACCGGGGAGCTGTTTTTT
.	TRBD1	TRBJ1-2	TRBV27	CASKNRGGPYGYTF	TGTGCCAGCAAGAACAGGGGAGGTCCCTATGGCTACACCTTC
few	TRBD1	TRBJ1-2	TRBV25-1	CASSRNTGTGDGYTF	TGTGCCAGCAGTAGGAACACCGGGACAGGGGATGGCTACACCTTC
.	TRBD2	TRBJ2-1	TRBV7-3	CASSRLAGDEQFF	TGTGCCAGCAGTCGACTAGCGGGAGATGAGCAGTTCTTC
.	TRBD1	TRBJ1-2	TRBV2	CASSEGGQGQFGYTF	TGTGCCAGCAGTGAAGGGGGACAGGGTCAGTTTGGCTACACCTTC
few	TRBD1	TRBJ1-2	TRBV30	CAYYSGGNYGYTF	TGTGCCTACTATTCAGGGGGCAACTATGGCTACACCTTC
.	TRBD1	TRBJ2-5	TRBV5-5	CASSWTGETQYF	TGTGCCAGCAGTTGGACAGGGGAGACCCAGTACTTC
.	.	TRBJ1-1	TRBV27	CASSLGGMNTEAFF	TGTGCCAGCAGTTTAGGAGGGATGAACACTGAAGCTTTCTTT
.	.	TRBJ1-2	TRBV4-3	CASSQYGSHGYTF	TGCGCCAGCAGCCAATACGGGAGTCATGGCTACACCTTC
.	TRBD2	TRBJ2-7	TRBV5-1	CASSSTPGLAGGSYEQYF	TGCGCCAGCAGCTCCACTCCAGGACTAGCGGGAGGATCCTACGAGCAGTACTTC
.	.	TRBJ2-4	TRBV6-5	CASSKRGSAKNIQYF	TGTGCCAGCAGTAAAAGGGGGTCCGCCAAAAACATTCAGTACTTC
.	TRBD1	TRBJ2-2	TRBV18	CASSPQGAGSTGELFF	TGTGCCAGCTCACCACAGGGGGCTGGATCTACCGGGGAGCTGTTTTTT
.	.	TRBJ1-5	TRBV6-6	CASYRARGQPQHF	TGTGCCAGCTACCGGGCTAGGGGACAGCCCCAGCATTTT
.	.	TRBJ2-5	TRBV5-1	CASSPGHFQETQYF	TGCGCCAGCAGCCCCGGACACTTCCAAGAGACCCAGTACTTC
.	TRBD2	TRBJ2-7	TRBV5-6	CASSMASGGSYEQYF	TGTGCCAGCAGCATGGCTAGCGGGGGGTCTTACGAGCAGTACTTC
.	TRBD1	TRBJ1-1	TRBV10-3	CAISEPMTGVTEAFF	TGTGCCATCAGTGAGCCGATGACAGGGGTCACTGAAGCTTTCTTT